This T cell receptor (beta chain) comes out of a study of blood T cell repertoires in COVID-19. Some clones are missing from TCRdb's copy, which holds only in-frame ones; the method was immunoSEQ multiplex PCR. The data hold over 150,000 clones, with around 90% observed a single time. The germline V gene has CDR1 SGHVS and CDR2 FNYEAQ. V lost 3 bases and J lost 10; bases outside the gene matches: 9. CDR3 length: 14 amino acids. The chain has TRBV7-6 and TRBJ2-1, with 7 positions matching TRBD2. The TCR was taken from an elderly woman with COVID-19, enrolled during active disease. Sample: peripheral blood. As DNA, the CDR3 is TGTGCCAGCAGCTTTGCGGGAGTGTCACGCGAGCAGTTCTTC. Amino acid sequence: CASSFAGVSREQFF. The variable domain in full, completed from reference TRBV7-6 and TRBJ2-1, reads GAGVSQSPRYKVTKRGQDVALRCDPISGHVSLYWYRQALGQGPEFLTYFNYEAQQDKSGLPNDRFSAERPEGSISTLTIQRTEQRDSAMYRCASSFAGVSREQFFGPGTRLTVL.